A selection of T cell receptor beta chains follows, all from one sample in a study of identical twins. TCRdb called the 5' RACE reads again in MiXCR, with one record for every CDR3 protein. The data show approximately 500,000 distinct CDR3 sequences, more than 20% seen once. The sample was also linked to a second study, of T cells expressing NK-cell markers.

The sequenced sample was CD4+ T cells sorted from blood. The source of these receptors is a woman younger than 35 in good health. CDR3s include the opening cysteine and the closing phenylalanine or tryptophan. The D gene is left open where the match is weak. Rows give clone size only sometimes, using once, few, many, or a class for an expanded clone.

v_gene	j_gene	d_gene	abundance	CDR3nt	CDR3aa
TRBV6-5	TRBJ1-1	-	few	TGTGCCAGCAGTTATCGAGGGCAGAACACTGAAGCTTTCTTT	CASSYRGQNTEAFF
TRBV12-3/TRBV12-4	TRBJ2-3	TRBD2	-	TGTGCCAGCAAAGGACTAGCGGGAGGTTCTAGCACAGATACGCAGTATTTT	CASKGLAGGSSTDTQYF
TRBV20-1	TRBJ2-7	-	-	TGCAGTGCTAGACGAACAGTTAGCTCCTACGAGCAGTACTTC	CSARRTVSSYEQYF
TRBV20-1	TRBJ2-1	-	few	TGCAGTGCTACGAGACTGGGAAGCTCCTACAATGAGCAGTTCTTC	CSATRLGSSYNEQFF
TRBV4-3	TRBJ2-7	-	few	TGCGCCAGCAGCCAAGATCGGGGAAACGCAGAGGGCGAGCAGTACTTC	CASSQDRGNAEGEQYF
TRBV20-1	TRBJ2-2	-	-	TGCAGTGCTGTCGAGAAAAGAAACACCGGGGAGCTGTTTTTT	CSAVEKRNTGELFF
TRBV5-1	TRBJ1-5	-	many	TGCGCCAGCAGGGCGGGGGGCGACAGGAATCAGCCCCAGCATTTT	CASRAGGDRNQPQHF
TRBV7-9	TRBJ1-1	-	-	TGTGCCAGCAGCTTATCCGGGATCGGCACTGAAGCTTTCTTT	CASSLSGIGTEAFF
TRBV30	TRBJ1-1	-	-	TGTGCCTGGAGGACGGACAGCCTCTCTATGAACACTGAAGCTTTCTTT	CAWRTDSLSMNTEAFF
TRBV2	TRBJ2-3	-	-	TGTGCCAGCACCTTGACGGCGGGCGCTAGCACAGATACGCAGTATTTT	CASTLTAGASTDTQYF
TRBV7-9	TRBJ1-2	-	few	TGTGCCAGCAGCAGGTGGAGCGTTGGCTACACCTTC	CASSRWSVGYTF
TRBV18	TRBJ2-5	TRBD2	-	TGTGCCAGCTCACCAAGAAGCGGGGGGTCGGAGACCCAGTACTTC	CASSPRSGGSETQYF
TRBV12-3/TRBV12-4	TRBJ1-1	-	few	TGTGCCAGCAGCTTGGCTTTTGCTGAAGCTTTCTTT	CASSLAFAEAFF
TRBV10-3	TRBJ2-7	-	few	TGTGCCATCAGTGAGTCTGGCAACGAGCAGTACTTC	CAISESGNEQYF
TRBV12-3/TRBV12-4	TRBJ2-1	-	-	TGTGCCAGCCTCGCTAGCCCCCGCGGTAATGAGCAGTTCTTC	CASLASPRGNEQFF
TRBV5-1	TRBJ2-1	TRBD2	few	TGCGCCAGCAGCGCCGCTAGCGGGAGATGGGATGAGCAGTTCTTC	CASSAASGRWDEQFF
TRBV20-1	TRBJ2-1	-	few	TGCAGTGCCCGAATCCTGCCTACCACGATCTACAATGAGCAGTTCTTC	CSARILPTTIYNEQFF
TRBV10-3	TRBJ2-5	-	-	TGTGCCATCGCCACAGGGCAAGAGACCCAGTACTTC	CAIATGQETQYF
TRBV6-5	TRBJ2-3	-	few	TGTGCCAGCAGAGGGTCGGATACGCAGTATTTT	CASRGSDTQYF
TRBV5-1	TRBJ2-7	TRBD1	few	TGCGCCAGCAGCTTCTGGACAGGGGAGTACGAGCAGTACTTC	CASSFWTGEYEQYF
TRBV6-5	TRBJ2-2	-	once	TGTGCCAGCAGTTACGAGGGCAGGGTCCCCGCGAACACCGGGGAGCTGTTTTTT	CASSYEGRVPANTGELFF
TRBV11-2	TRBJ2-1	-	-	TGTGCCAGCAGCCCTGCGCTTGAGCAGTTCTTC	CASSPALEQFF
TRBV12-3/TRBV12-4	TRBJ2-3	-	few	TGTGCCAGCAGCTCCCCCCTTGACGAAGATACGCAGTATTTT	CASSSPLDEDTQYF
TRBV6-1	TRBJ1-1	-	few	TGTGCCAGCAGTGAATATCCGGACGCTGAAGCTTTCTTT	CASSEYPDAEAFF
TRBV15	TRBJ1-1	-	few	TGTGCCACCAGCAGAGATGGACGGTACACTGAAGCTTTCTTT	CATSRDGRYTEAFF
TRBV12-3/TRBV12-4	TRBJ2-7	-	few	TGTGCCAGCAGTTTAAGTGGGACATACTACGAGCAGTACTTC	CASSLSGTYYEQYF
TRBV7-2	TRBJ2-2	-	few	TGTGCCAGCAGCTTAGTTCGGTCCCTAACCGGGGAGCTGTTTTTT	CASSLVRSLTGELFF
TRBV18	TRBJ1-1	-	-	TGTGCCAGCTCAACCGGATCAGGGAACACTGAAGCTTTCTTT	CASSTGSGNTEAFF
TRBV9	TRBJ2-3	TRBD2	-	TGTGCCAGCAGCGTCACTAGCGGGGGGGAAGCAGATACGCAGTATTTT	CASSVTSGGEADTQYF
TRBV4-3	TRBJ2-2	TRBD2	few	TGCGCCAGCAGCCCAACGGCGGGAGGTGCCGGGGAGCTGTTTTTT	CASSPTAGGAGELFF
TRBV15	TRBJ2-3	-	few	TGTGCCACCAGCAGATTCTCGGGGGCAGATACGCAGTATTTT	CATSRFSGADTQYF
TRBV5-1	TRBJ2-7	TRBD2	many	TGCGCCAGCAGCTTGGAACTAGCGGGAGTACGGTACTTC	CASSLELAGVRYF
TRBV20-1	TRBJ2-2	-	-	TGCAGTGCTAACGGTGACGCCGGGGAGCTGTTTTTT	CSANGDAGELFF
TRBV10-3	TRBJ2-7	-	-	TGTGCCATCAGATCTCACAGGTCCTACGAGCAGTACTTC	CAIRSHRSYEQYF
TRBV6-1	TRBJ1-2	TRBD1	-	TGTGCCAGCAGCAAGGACAGGGGGCACGGGGATGGCTACACCTTC	CASSKDRGHGDGYTF
TRBV10-3	TRBJ2-5	-	few	TGTGCCATCAGTGAGCAATTACGCGGGGTCCACCAAGAGACCCAGTACTTC	CAISEQLRGVHQETQYF
TRBV12-3/TRBV12-4	TRBJ1-5	-	few	TGTGCCAGCAGCTTCCTAAATCAGCCCCAGCATTTT	CASSFLNQPQHF
TRBV20-1	TRBJ2-7	-	few	TGCAGTGCTCCGACGTCCTACGAGCAGTACTTC	CSAPTSYEQYF
TRBV10-1	TRBJ2-2	-	few	TGCGCCAGCACTGATACTTTGGAGACCGGGGAGCTGTTTTTT	CASTDTLETGELFF
TRBV5-5	TRBJ1-2	-	-	TGTGCCAGCAGCTTCGACGGACGGGTGAACTATGGCTACACCTTC	CASSFDGRVNYGYTF
TRBV12-3/TRBV12-4	TRBJ1-1	-	-	TGTGCCAGCACCCGGTGGGAACTGAACACTGAAGCTTTCTTT	CASTRWELNTEAFF
TRBV6-1	TRBJ1-2	-	-	TGTGCCAGCAGTCCCGTCGGCGGATTAAACTATGGCTACACCTTC	CASSPVGGLNYGYTF
TRBV6-1	TRBJ2-5	-	few	TGTGCCAGCAGCCCAGCTACTCAAGAGACCCAGTACTTC	CASSPATQETQYF
TRBV7-7	TRBJ2-3	TRBD2	-	TGTGCCAGCAGCTTTCGACTAGCGGGCAGCACAGATACGCAGTATTTT	CASSFRLAGSTDTQYF
TRBV20-1	TRBJ1-1	-	-	TGCAGTGCCCGAAAATGGGAAGGCACTGAAGCTTTCTTT	CSARKWEGTEAFF
TRBV20-1	TRBJ2-1	TRBD1	-	TGCAGTGCTAGAGGGGACAGGTACAATGAGCAGTTCTTC	CSARGDRYNEQFF
TRBV9	TRBJ2-1	-	many	TGTGCCAGCAGCGTAGATCCCTTTGCGGACAACAATGAGCAGTTCTTC	CASSVDPFADNNEQFF
TRBV6-1	TRBJ2-1	-	-	TGTGCCAGCAGCCACCTCGAAACCGACAATGAGCAGTTCTTC	CASSHLETDNEQFF